Listed below are T cell receptor beta chains from one sample, sequenced in a study of blood T cell repertoires in COVID-19. TCRdb keeps only in-frame clones here, not all; method: immunoSEQ multiplex PCR. The sample includes about 200,000 clones, roughly 84% of them seen just once. The sample was peripheral blood. Receptors originate from a man aged 40-55 years with acute or convalescent COVID-19. The CDR3 runs from the conserved cysteine through the conserved F or W. The order of the fields is clone size, V gene, J gene, D gene, CDR3 protein, CDR3 DNA. The D gene is left open where the match is weak. Clone size is stated in some rows and not others, as once, few, many or a class when expanded.

clone size: -; V gene: TRBV12-3/TRBV12-4; J gene: TRBJ2-2; D gene: -; CDR3 protein: CASSGDSVGELFF; CDR3 DNA: TGTGCCAGCAGTGGCGACAGCGTCGGGGAGCTGTTTTTT
clone size: -; V gene: TRBV3-1/TRBV3-2; J gene: TRBJ2-7; D gene: TRBD1; CDR3 protein: CASSRRDRGTYEQYF; CDR3 DNA: TGTGCCAGCAGCCGCCGGGACAGGGGAACCTACGAGCAGTACTTC
clone size: -; V gene: TRBV4-3; J gene: TRBJ1-4; D gene: -; CDR3 protein: CASSPTQGNEKLFF; CDR3 DNA: TGCGCCAGCAGCCCTACCCAGGGTAATGAAAAACTGTTTTTT
clone size: once; V gene: TRBV24-1; J gene: TRBJ2-5; D gene: TRBD2; CDR3 protein: CATSDFYRLMLSREVVRETQYF; CDR3 DNA: TGTGCCACCAGTGATTTCTATCGTCTAATGTTATCGCGGGAGGTGGTTAGAGAGACCCAGTACTTC
clone size: -; V gene: TRBV11-3; J gene: TRBJ1-1; D gene: -; CDR3 protein: CASSGGTDTEAFF; CDR3 DNA: TGTGCCAGCAGCGGAGGGACGGACACTGAAGCTTTCTTT
clone size: -; V gene: TRBV5-4; J gene: TRBJ2-1; D gene: -; CDR3 protein: CASSLAGGNEQFF; CDR3 DNA: TGTGCCAGCAGCTTGGCCGGGGGCAATGAGCAGTTCTTC
clone size: many; V gene: TRBV15; J gene: TRBJ2-5; D gene: -; CDR3 protein: CATSRGSAEETQYF; CDR3 DNA: TGTGCCACCAGCAGAGGGAGCGCAGAAGAGACCCAGTACTTC
clone size: -; V gene: TRBV6-6; J gene: TRBJ2-3; D gene: TRBD2; CDR3 protein: CASSHQRGTSGSPSLANTQYF; CDR3 DNA: TGTGCCAGCAGTCACCAGCGGGGGACTAGCGGGAGTCCCTCTCTAGCAAATACGCAGTATTTT
clone size: -; V gene: TRBV6-2/TRBV6-3; J gene: TRBJ1-2; D gene: TRBD1; CDR3 protein: CASSHDSRQGVF; CDR3 DNA: TGTGCCAGCAGTCACGATTCTCGACAGGGGGTCTTC
clone size: -; V gene: TRBV9; J gene: TRBJ2-3; D gene: -; CDR3 protein: CASSVEGVGDTQYF; CDR3 DNA: TGTGCCAGCAGCGTAGAAGGGGTTGGAGATACGCAGTATTTT
clone size: few; V gene: TRBV11-2; J gene: TRBJ1-2; D gene: TRBD1; CDR3 protein: CASSLDLRGHGYTF; CDR3 DNA: TGTGCCAGCAGCTTAGATCTCAGGGGGCATGGCTACACCTTC
clone size: -; V gene: TRBV21-1; J gene: TRBJ2-1; D gene: -; CDR3 protein: CASSKRQGRPWPQFF; CDR3 DNA: TGTGCCAGCAGCAAAAGACAGGGGAGGCCATGGCCGCAGTTCTTC
clone size: few; V gene: TRBV25-1; J gene: TRBJ1-6; D gene: -; CDR3 protein: CASSESYNSPLHF; CDR3 DNA: TGTGCCAGCAGTGAGTCGTATAATTCACCCCTCCACTTT
clone size: -; V gene: TRBV20-1; J gene: TRBJ2-5; D gene: -; CDR3 protein: CSASLLGPYQETQYF; CDR3 DNA: TGCAGTGCTAGTCTCCTTGGGCCGTACCAAGAGACCCAGTACTTC
clone size: -; V gene: TRBV19; J gene: TRBJ2-7; D gene: TRBD2; CDR3 protein: CASSPRTSGYEQYF; CDR3 DNA: TGTGCCAGTAGTCCCCGGACTAGCGGGTACGAGCAGTACTTC
clone size: -; V gene: TRBV2; J gene: TRBJ1-5; D gene: TRBD1; CDR3 protein: CASSEPDRGQPQHF; CDR3 DNA: TGTGCCAGCAGTGAACCGGACAGGGGTCAGCCCCAGCATTTT
clone size: -; V gene: TRBV21-1; J gene: TRBJ2-7; D gene: -; CDR3 protein: CASSKVGGPSVLYEQYF; CDR3 DNA: TGTGCCAGCAGCAAAGTCGGTGGTCCTAGTGTCCTGTACGAGCAGTACTTC
clone size: few; V gene: TRBV4-2; J gene: TRBJ1-4; D gene: -; CDR3 protein: CASSVTGTTTNEKLFF; CDR3 DNA: TGTGCCAGCAGCGTCACAGGGACTACAACTAATGAAAAACTGTTTTTT
clone size: -; V gene: TRBV7-2; J gene: TRBJ1-3; D gene: -; CDR3 protein: CASSLARDRQGNTIYF; CDR3 DNA: TGTGCCAGCAGCTTAGCGCGAGACAGGCAAGGAAACACCATATATTTT
clone size: -; V gene: TRBV10-3; J gene: TRBJ1-2; D gene: -; CDR3 protein: CAISDADYGYTF; CDR3 DNA: TGTGCCATCAGTGACGCAGACTATGGCTACACCTTC
clone size: -; V gene: TRBV12-3/TRBV12-4; J gene: TRBJ1-5; D gene: -; CDR3 protein: CASSLGYWSQHF; CDR3 DNA: TGTGCCAGCAGTTTGGGCTATTGGTCCCAGCATTTT